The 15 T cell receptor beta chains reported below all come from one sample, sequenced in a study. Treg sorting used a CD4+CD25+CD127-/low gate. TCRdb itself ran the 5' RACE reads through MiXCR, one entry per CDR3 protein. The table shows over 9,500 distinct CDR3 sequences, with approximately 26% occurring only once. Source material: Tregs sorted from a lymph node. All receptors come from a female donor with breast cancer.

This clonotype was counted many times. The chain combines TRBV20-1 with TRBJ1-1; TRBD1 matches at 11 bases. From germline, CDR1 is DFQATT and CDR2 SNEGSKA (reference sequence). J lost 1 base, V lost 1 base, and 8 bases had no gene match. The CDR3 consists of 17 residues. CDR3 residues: CSARVSDRGLWNTEAFF. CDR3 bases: TGCAGTGCTAGAGTGTCGGACAGGGGGCTTTGGAACACTGAAGCTTTCTTT.

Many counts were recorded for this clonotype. The DNA for the CDR3 is TGTGCCAGCAGTTCCCACCGACTAGCGGGAGGTGCAGATACGCAGTATTTT. It specifies CASSSHRLAGGADTQYF. V is TRBV12-3 or TRBV12-4 and J is TRBJ2-3, with 13 bases matching TRBD2. The V segment lost 4 bases and the J segment 4 bases; nucleotides outside the gene matches: 8. This CDR3 is built from 17 residues.

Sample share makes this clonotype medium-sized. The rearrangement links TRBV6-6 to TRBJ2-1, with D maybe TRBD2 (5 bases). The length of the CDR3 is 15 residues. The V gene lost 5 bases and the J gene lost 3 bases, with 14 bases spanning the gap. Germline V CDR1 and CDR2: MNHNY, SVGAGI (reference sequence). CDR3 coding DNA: TGTGCCAGCAGTAATAGGGAGCTGAGCTACAATGAGCAGTTCTTC. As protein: CASSNRELSYNEQFF.

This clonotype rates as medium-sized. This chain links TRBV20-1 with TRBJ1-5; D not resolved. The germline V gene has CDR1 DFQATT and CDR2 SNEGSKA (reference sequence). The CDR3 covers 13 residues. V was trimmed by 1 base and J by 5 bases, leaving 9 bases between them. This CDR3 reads CSARGDRDQPQHF. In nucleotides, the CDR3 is TGCAGTGCTAGAGGGGATAGGGATCAGCCCCAGCATTTT.

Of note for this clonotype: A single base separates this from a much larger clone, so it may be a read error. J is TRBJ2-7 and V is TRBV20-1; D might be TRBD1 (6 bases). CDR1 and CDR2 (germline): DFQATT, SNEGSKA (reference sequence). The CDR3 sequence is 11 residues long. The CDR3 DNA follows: TGCAGCACAGGGTATCCCTACGAGCATTACTTC. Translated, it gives CSTGYPYEHYF.

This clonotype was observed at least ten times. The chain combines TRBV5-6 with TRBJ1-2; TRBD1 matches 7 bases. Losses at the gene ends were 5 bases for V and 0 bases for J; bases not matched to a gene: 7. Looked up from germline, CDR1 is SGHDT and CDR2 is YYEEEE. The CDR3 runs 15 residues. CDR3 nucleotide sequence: TGTGCCAGCAGTATTAGACAGGGACCTAACTATGGCTACACCTTC. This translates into CASSIRQGPNYGYTF.

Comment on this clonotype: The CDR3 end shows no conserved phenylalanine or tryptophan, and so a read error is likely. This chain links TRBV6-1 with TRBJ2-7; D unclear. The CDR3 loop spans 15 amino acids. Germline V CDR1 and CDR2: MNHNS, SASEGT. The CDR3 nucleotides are TGTGCTAGCAACGACCCGACAAACCGTCACTACGAGCAGTACTCC. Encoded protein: CASNDPTNRHYEQYS.

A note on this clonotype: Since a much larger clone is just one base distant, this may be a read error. The CDR3 loop is CASSRVGGQGIDTQYF. CDR3 sequence (DNA): TGCGCCAGCAGTCGAGTGGGAGGACAGGGGATAGATACGCAGTATTTT. The chain has TRBV10-1 and TRBJ2-3; 9 bases are a match to TRBD1. The CDR3 is 16 residues long. Trimming removed 5 bases from V and 5 bases from J; junction bases left unmatched: 11. Germline V gene data show CDR1 as WNHNN and CDR2 as SYGVQD (reference sequence).

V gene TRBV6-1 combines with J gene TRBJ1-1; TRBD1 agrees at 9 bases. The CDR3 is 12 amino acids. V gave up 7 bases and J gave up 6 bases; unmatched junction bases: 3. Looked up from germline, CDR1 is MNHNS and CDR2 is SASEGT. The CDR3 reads CASMYRGPEAFF. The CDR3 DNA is TGTGCCAGCATGTACAGGGGGCCTGAAGCTTTCTTT.

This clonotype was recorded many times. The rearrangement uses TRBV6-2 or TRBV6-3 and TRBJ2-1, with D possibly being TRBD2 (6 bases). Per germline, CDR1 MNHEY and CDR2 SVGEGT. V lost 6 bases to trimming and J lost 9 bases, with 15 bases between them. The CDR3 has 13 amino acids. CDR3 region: CASRQFPGLEQFF. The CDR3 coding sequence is TGTGCCAGCAGACAATTCCCGGGACTTGAGCAGTTCTTC.

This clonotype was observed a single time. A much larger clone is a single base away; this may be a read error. The CDR3 reads CASSLAGGPNEQYF. The CDR3 nucleotides read TGTGCCAGCAGTTTAGCGGGAGGGCCTAACGAGCAGTACTTC. The rearrangement uses TRBV28 and TRBJ2-7; 9 nucleotides agree with TRBD2. V shed 2 bases and J 5 bases; nucleotides not matched to a gene: 4. The CDR3 runs 14 residues. CDR1 and CDR2 (germline): MDHEN, SYDVKM.

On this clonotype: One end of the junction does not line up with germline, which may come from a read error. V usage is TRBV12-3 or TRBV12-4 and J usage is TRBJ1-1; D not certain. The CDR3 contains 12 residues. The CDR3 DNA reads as TGTGCCGGCATCCAGCCGAACACTGAAGCTTTCTTC. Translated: CAGIQPNTEAFF.

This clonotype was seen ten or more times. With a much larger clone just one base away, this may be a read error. CDR3 amino acids: CAISESDRIYEQYF. In DNA, the CDR3 is TGTGCCATCAGTGAGTCGGACAGAATCTACGAGCAGTACTTC. The V call is TRBV10-3, the J call TRBJ2-7, with D possibly being TRBD1 (6 bases). The germline V gene encodes CDR1 ENHRY and CDR2 SYGVKD. Trimming removed 0 bases from V and 3 bases from J, with 9 bases in between. The CDR3 length is 14 residues.

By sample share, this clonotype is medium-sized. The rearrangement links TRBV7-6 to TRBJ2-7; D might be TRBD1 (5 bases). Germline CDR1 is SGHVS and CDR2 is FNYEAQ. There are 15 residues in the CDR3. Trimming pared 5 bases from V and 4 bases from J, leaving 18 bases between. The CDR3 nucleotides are TGTGCCAGCAGCCTACGGCCAGGGCTGTTTTACGAGCAGTACTTC. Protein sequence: CASSLRPGLFYEQYF.

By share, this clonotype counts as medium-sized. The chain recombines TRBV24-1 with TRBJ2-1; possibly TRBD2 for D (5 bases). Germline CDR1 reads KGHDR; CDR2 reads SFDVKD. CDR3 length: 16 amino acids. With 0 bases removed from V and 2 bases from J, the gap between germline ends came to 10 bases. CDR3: CATSDLASGAYNEQFF. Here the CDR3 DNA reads TGTGCCACCAGTGATTTGGCGAGCGGAGCCTACAATGAGCAGTTCTTC.